Sequencing of this T cell receptor (beta chain) was carried out in a study of identifying expanded T cells in peripheral blood. Study-level points and caveats: Two-week clone count variance significantly increased as total template count grew. Over approximately two and four weeks, about 15 and 19 clones changed, versus around 1.1 between replicates.

Germline V gene lookup returns CDR1 SEHNR and CDR2 FQNEAQ (reference sequence). V was shortened by 8 bases and J by 5 bases, with 16 bases between the two germline ends. The CDR3 spans 14 residues. Collection occurred without any documented infections or immune events in donors. This clone was counted once. Its antigen is not identified. The method was immunoSEQ multiplex PCR; TCRdb's version includes in-frame clones alone and lacks a portion of them. Of 90,000 to 95,000 clones listed, approximately 91% are singletons. Sequencing input: blood. The chain joins TRBV7-9 to TRBJ2-1, with D perhaps TRBD2 (6 bases). This clonotype was obtained from a person aged 18 to 75 in good health. DNA for the CDR3: TGTGCCAGCGACCCTAGCGCCTTCCACAATGAGCAGTTCTTC. Translated, it gives CASDPSAFHNEQFF.